These 5 T cell receptor beta chains originate from one sample sequenced in a study of CXCR3-negative and CXCR3-positive naive CD8 T cells. Antigens for these TCRs are unknown. Broader study findings: Naive cells that were CXCR3-positive had more hydrophobic TRB CDR3s (compared with CXCR3-negative naive cells).

Libraries of TRB cDNA were made by 5' RACE and carried UMIs. TCRdb re-called the 5' RACE reads and catalogs CDR3 proteins one per entry, DNA excluded. The sample features 85,000 to 90,000 distinct CDR3 sequences, with less than 0.85% in its top ten. The material sequenced was naive CXCR3+ CD8+ T cells from blood. This sample's subset: CD45RO-CCR7+CD27+CD95- naive CD8+ T cells expressing CXCR3 (TNR3+). These receptors originate from a human donor in good health. Some clones in this sample may be carry-over from other donors' samples.

The chain is built from TRBV6-2 or TRBV6-3 and TRBJ2-2; without DNA, the TCRdb call of TRBD2 cannot be checked. Germline CDR1 is MNHEY and CDR2 is SVGEGT. The CDR3 sequence is 15 residues long. The CDR3 region is CASSREGASSGELFF.

This chain uses TRBV29-1 with TRBJ2-6. Germline CDR1 reads SQVTM; CDR2 reads ANQGSEA. The CDR3 is made up of 16 amino acids. This CDR3 is CSVGVWENSGANVLTF.

The chain has TRBV29-1 and TRBJ2-7; the TRBD1 assignment by TCRdb is unverifiable without DNA. This CDR3 is built from 16 residues. Germline V gives CDR1 SQVTM, CDR2 ANQGSEA. CDR3 loop: CSVYGDGGPSSYEQYF.

The CDR3 here is CASGQHPAGGLYEQYF. The rearrangement links TRBV14 to TRBJ2-7; the D call of TRBD2 rests on TCRdb alone, since no DNA is present to check it. Germline loops: CDR1 SGHDN, CDR2 FVKESK. The CDR3 runs 16 residues.

The chain has TRBV29-1 and TRBJ2-3; with no DNA, the TCRdb D assignment of TRBD1 cannot be verified. In germline, CDR1 is SQVTM, CDR2 ANQGSEA. CDR3 length: 11 amino acids. CDR3 region: CSGGQTDTQYF.